These T cell receptor beta chains were read from a single sample in a study of T cells in Graves' hyperthyroidism and ophthalmopathy. TCRdb ran MiXCR on the multiplex PCR reads and lists one entry per CDR3 protein. Here the sample spans tens of thousands of distinct CDR3 sequences, 52% being singletons. Sequenced material: blood. The source is a woman in her thirties or forties with Graves' ophthalmopathy. Both conserved end residues are part of each CDR3. Each record gives: D gene, clone size, V gene, J gene, CDR3 DNA, CDR3 protein. The D gene is left open where the match is weak. Clone size is stated in some rows and not others, as once, few, many or a class when expanded.

TRBD2	.	TRBV7-6	TRBJ2-5	TGTGCCAGCAGCTTAGGGGGTTCGGGAGGAGGCGAGACCCAGTACTTC	CASSLGGSGGGETQYF
.	many	TRBV7-3	TRBJ1-2	TGTGCCAGCAGCTTATCCAAGACAGACTCCTATGGCTACACCTTC	CASSLSKTDSYGYTF
.	.	TRBV4-2	TRBJ1-6	TGTGCCAGCAGCCCCAACCTAAATTCACCCCTCCACTTT	CASSPNLNSPLHF
TRBD2	many	TRBV9	TRBJ2-5	TGTGCCAGCAGCGTTAGCGGGTCCACCAGAGAGACCCAGTACTTC	CASSVSGSTRETQYF
.	many	TRBV2	TRBJ2-3	TGTGCCAGCAGTGACCAGGAGGGATTTGGAGATACGCAGTATTTT	CASSDQEGFGDTQYF
TRBD2	many	TRBV2	TRBJ2-1	TGTGCCAGCAGACCGGGACTAGCGGGGGGGAATGAGCAGTTCTTC	CASRPGLAGGNEQFF
TRBD2	.	TRBV5-1	TRBJ2-3	TGCGCCAGCAGCCCAAGGACTAGCGGTTACACAGATACGCAGTATTTT	CASSPRTSGYTDTQYF
.	many	TRBV28	TRBJ1-5	TGTGCCAGCAGTTTGAGAAGCAATCAGCCCCAGCATTTT	CASSLRSNQPQHF
.	many	TRBV20-1	TRBJ2-5	TGCAGTGCCAAGGCCGCGGGGTACCAAGAGACCCAGTACTTC	CSAKAAGYQETQYF
.	many	TRBV3-1	TRBJ1-1	TGTGCCAGCAAGGTTTCTATCATGAACACTGAAGCTTTCTTT	CASKVSIMNTEAFF
.	medium-sized	TRBV9	TRBJ1-2	TGTGCCAGCAGCTCACACAGAGATGGCTACACCTTC	CASSSHRDGYTF
TRBD1	many	TRBV6-1	TRBJ2-2	TGTGCCAGTAAAAAGGGGGCTGTGGACACCGGGGAGCTGTTTTTT	CASKKGAVDTGELFF
.	many	TRBV4-2	TRBJ2-3	TGTGCCAGCAGCCGGGGACTCACAGATACGCAGTATTTT	CASSRGLTDTQYF
TRBD2	.	TRBV5-1	TRBJ2-7	TGCGCCAGCAGCCGTACTAGCGGGAGAAACGAGCAGTACTTC	CASSRTSGRNEQYF
TRBD1	many	TRBV6-2/TRBV6-3	TRBJ1-5	TGTGCCAGCAGTCCCATGGACAGGGCGAACAATCAGCCCCAGCATTTT	CASSPMDRANNQPQHF
.	once	TRBV11-2	TRBJ2-7	TGTGCCAGCAGCTTGGTGGGTCAGATCTACGAGCAGTACTTC	CASSLVGQIYEQYF
TRBD1	.	TRBV13	TRBJ1-6	TGTGCCAGCAGCTTAGAGGGGGCACGTTCACCCCTCCACTTT	CASSLEGARSPLHF
.	many	TRBV6-1	TRBJ2-7	TGTGCCAGCAGTGGACCTGACTACTACGGGAAAGGGCAGTACTTC	CASSGPDYYGKGQYF
.	many	TRBV11-2	TRBJ2-7	TGTGCCAGCAGCGCCATAAGAGGGGGTCTCTACGAGCAGTACTTC	CASSAIRGGLYEQYF
.	once	TRBV19	TRBJ2-2	TGTGCCAGTACTTACAGCACCGGGGAGCTGTTTTTT	CASTYSTGELFF
.	many	TRBV5-6	TRBJ2-1	TGTGCCAGCAGCTTTTACTACAATGAGCAGTTCTTC	CASSFYYNEQFF
.	many	TRBV3-1	TRBJ1-2	TGTGCCAGCAGCCAAGTTGCCCGGGGGACGTATGGCTACACCTTC	CASSQVARGTYGYTF
.	.	TRBV9	TRBJ2-4	TGTGCCAGCAGCGACCAGGGGGGGAACATTCAGTACTTC	CASSDQGGNIQYF
.	once	TRBV19	TRBJ1-1	TGTGCCAGTAGTGTTGCCCTCCGAGCTTTCTTT	CASSVALRAFF
.	.	TRBV10-3	TRBJ2-5	TGTGCCACCTACGGAGGGACCGGGAGTTACCAAGAGACCCAGTACTTC	CATYGGTGSYQETQYF
.	.	TRBV11-2	TRBJ2-1	TGTGCCAACAGTCCGCCGACGGCGTACTATGAGCAGTTCTTC	CANSPPTAYYEQFF
.	many	TRBV7-2	TRBJ1-5	TGTGCCAGCAGTCCGGAACTCAATCAGCCCCAGCATTTT	CASSPELNQPQHF
TRBD2	.	TRBV5-1	TRBJ2-3	TGCGCCAGCACTAGCGGGGCAGATACGCAGTATTTT	CASTSGADTQYF
.	.	TRBV10-3	TRBJ1-3	TGTGCCATCAGTGAAGGGTTCTCTGGAAACACCATATATTTT	CAISEGFSGNTIYF
.	few	TRBV29-1	TRBJ2-1	TGCAGCGTTGAGCGGAGGGGCAGGAGTTTCAATGAGCAGTTCTTC	CSVERRGRSFNEQFF
.	few	TRBV7-2	TRBJ1-1	TGTGCCAGCAGCCCCGCGCCGGGCGGAAACACTGAAGCTTTCTTT	CASSPAPGGNTEAFF
TRBD1	.	TRBV5-6	TRBJ1-1	TGTGCTAGCAGCTTGATAGGGACAGGGGGGACTGAAGCTTTCTTT	CASSLIGTGGTEAFF